The 7 T cell receptor beta chains below were found in one sample sequenced in a study of blood T cells in healthy people across ages. The authors ran a second PCR of about 6 to 11 cycles using a sample-barcoded 5' primer and a J-beta primer mix. One entry per CDR3 protein, called by TCRdb with MiXCR from the 5' RACE reads. The table has about 640,000 distinct CDR3 sequences, about 30% seen once. Sample: blood. Receptor source: a woman of 80 years or more in good health.

This clonotype was seen many times. The chain couples TRBV3-1 to TRBJ1-1; 8 nucleotides align to TRBD1. The J segment lost 5 bases and the V segment lost 3 bases, leaving 5 bases of the junction unmatched. Germline V gives CDR1 LGHDT, CDR2 YNNKEL (reference sequence). The CDR3 totals 14 residues. CDR3 protein: CASSQSGGETEAFF. In DNA, the CDR3 is TGTGCCAGCAGCCAGTCAGGGGGCGAAACTGAAGCTTTCTTT. Combining the CDR3 with reference TRBV3-1 and TRBJ1-1 gives the whole variable domain DTAVSQTPKYLVTQMGNDKSIKCEQNLGHDTMYWYKQDSKKFLKIMFSYNNKELIINETVPNRFSPKSPDKAHLNLHINSLELGDSAVYFCASSQSGGETEAFFGQGTRLTVV.

This clonotype was observed many times. CDR3 nucleotide sequence: TGCGCCAGCAGCCCAAGGGACCTAGCGGGAGGTGGGGCCAACGTCCTGACTTTC. Amino acids: CASSPRDLAGGGANVLTF. The J gene is TRBJ2-6, the V gene TRBV4-1, with 11 bases lining up with TRBD2. Germline-derived CDR1 and CDR2 are MGHRA and YSYEKL. With 4 bases clipped from V and 3 bases from J, the junction kept 8 bases outside the gene matches. The CDR3 has 18 amino acids.

There are many counts of this clonotype. The chain uses TRBV25-1 and TRBJ1-2, with 9 bases matching TRBD1. Germline V gene data show CDR1 as MGHDK and CDR2 as SYGVNS. The CDR3 has 13 residues. The V and J ends lost 6 bases and 8 bases, in that order; junction bases with no gene match: 7. CDR3 in amino acids: CASSLTGGVGYTF. The CDR3 nucleotides are TGTGCCAGCAGCTTGACAGGGGGAGTAGGCTACACCTTC.

Points on this clonotype: This may be a read error, as it is one base from a much larger clone. The chain carries TRBV7-3 and TRBJ1-6; D is perhaps TRBD1 (6 bases). CDR3 length equals 16 residues. The V and J ends lost 1 base and 14 bases respectively, with 21 bases between them. Germline V lookup: CDR1 SGHTA, CDR2 FQGTGA. CDR3 DNA: TGTGCCAGCAGCTTAAGTTTCGGGACGGGGGCTGAAACCCTCCACTTT. It yields the protein CASSLSFGTGAETLHF.

The sample holds one count of this clonotype. A read error may be the cause here, since a much bigger clone is one base away. The chain couples TRBV4-2 to TRBJ1-1; D is unresolved. Germline loops: CDR1 LGHNA, CDR2 YNFKEQ. The CDR3 contains 17 residues. CDR3 nucleotide sequence: TGTGCCAACAGCCAAGATTACGGTAGGCCCCTGAACACTGAAGCTTTCTTT. Its translation: CANSQDYGRPLNTEAFF.

This clonotype has ten or more counts. The DNA for the CDR3 is TGTGCCAGCAGCTTCACGGTGGGTAACAATCAGCCCCAGCATTTT. Translating gives CASSFTVGNNQPQHF. The chain links TRBV7-2 to TRBJ1-5; the D is unclear. CDR3 length: 15 residues. Deletions cut 3 bases from V and 3 bases from J, with 12 bases between. The V gene's germline CDR1 is SGHTA and CDR2 FQGNSA.

This clonotype appeared a few times. The gene calls are TRBV5-1 and TRBJ1-6; D might be TRBD1 (5 bases). CDR3 length: 15 residues. Germline loops: CDR1 SGHRS, CDR2 YFSETQ. Trimming pared 6 bases from V and 8 bases from J, leaving 18 bases between. CDR3 nucleotides: TGCGCCAGCACCATCACCGGGGCCAACGATTCACCCCTCCACTTT. Amino acid sequence: CASTITGANDSPLHF.